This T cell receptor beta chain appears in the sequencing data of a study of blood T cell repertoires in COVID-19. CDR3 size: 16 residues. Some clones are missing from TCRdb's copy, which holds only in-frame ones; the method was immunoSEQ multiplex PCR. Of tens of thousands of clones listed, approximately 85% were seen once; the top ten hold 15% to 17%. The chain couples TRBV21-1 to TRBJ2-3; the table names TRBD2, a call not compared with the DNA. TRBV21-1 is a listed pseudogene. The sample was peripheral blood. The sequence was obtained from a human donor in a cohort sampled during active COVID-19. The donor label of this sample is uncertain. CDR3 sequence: CASSSQKRGNTDTQYF. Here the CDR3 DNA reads TGTGCCAGCAGCTCTCAGAAGCGGGGGAACACAGATACGCAGTATTTT.